This T cell receptor (beta chain) is from a study of blood T cell repertoires in COVID-19. The wider study: The study drew acute and convalescent COVID-19 samples from the United States, Italy and Spain.

Per the study methods: Amplification of reference gene primers was used by the study to estimate nucleated cell counts. The table came from immunoSEQ multiplex PCR; TCRdb's copy has only in-frame clones and leaves some out. The V and J calls and clone size were taken over from that table, and D and trimming were inferred from the DNA. The sample holds some 350,000 clones, around 83% seen once. The CDR3 length is 14 residues. With 2 bases clipped from V and 5 bases from J, the junction kept 1 base outside the gene matches. Germline V gives CDR1 SGHRS, CDR2 YFSETQ. Material for sequencing was peripheral blood. The sequence derives from a man younger than 40 with active or convalescent COVID-19. The J gene is TRBJ2-3, the V gene TRBV5-1; TRBD2 matches 11 bases. This CDR3 reads CASSFGLAGDTQYF. CDR3 coding DNA: TGCGCCAGCAGCTTTGGACTAGCGGGAGATACGCAGTATTTT.